The 8 T cell receptor beta chains given below trace back to one sample, sequenced in a study of blood T cell repertoires in COVID-19. Produced via immunoSEQ multiplex PCR; TCRdb's table is partial and in-frame only. The sample carries approximately 330,000 clones, roughly 87% recorded once. The sample consisted of peripheral blood. The receptors here all came from a young man with COVID-19, enrolled during active disease.

In DNA, the CDR3 is TGTGCCAGCAGTTTGGGTGGGGGGGAAGACTACGAGCAGTACTTC. This encodes CASSLGGGEDYEQYF. The chain is built from TRBV6-5 and TRBJ2-7, with TRBD2 matching over 7 bases. The CDR3 runs 15 residues. Trimming at V came to 4 bases and at J to 3 bases, leaving 9 bases not matched to a gene. Germline-derived CDR1 and CDR2 are MNHEY and SVGAGI.

Regarding this clone: At one end the junction does not follow the germline gene, possibly because of a read error. The chain combines TRBV7-6 with TRBJ1-2, with 8 bases lining up with TRBD1. The CDR3 has 14 amino acids. Germline V CDR1 and CDR2: SGHVS, FNYEAQ. The CDR3 DNA sequence: TGTGCCAGCAGCTTAGAAGCCCGGGACAGGCCGACCGACTTC. Its translation is CASSLEARDRPTDF.

As to this clone: The junction differs from germline at one of its ends, possibly a read error. The V gene is TRBV10-3, the J gene TRBJ2-1; 10 nucleotides agree with TRBD2. CDR3 length: 12 amino acids. The germline gives CDR1 ENHRY, CDR2 SYGVKD. The CDR3 loop reads CALRTSGNEQFF. Written as DNA, the CDR3 is TGTGCCCTCAGGACTAGCGGCAATGAGCAGTTCTTC.

This clone was detected only a few times. V gene TRBV18 combines with J gene TRBJ2-7; D is unclear. The V gene's germline CDR1 is KGHSH and CDR2 LQKENI. V lost 0 bases to trimming and J lost 3 bases, with 6 bases between them. The CDR3 consists of 13 residues. The CDR3 DNA follows: TGTGCCAGCTCACCACCTTCCCTCTACGAGCAGTACTTC. Protein sequence: CASSPPSLYEQYF.

The chain uses TRBV7-9 and TRBJ1-2; 8 bases are shared with TRBD1. The V and J ends lost 3 bases and 1 base, in that order; junction bases with no gene match: 7. Looked up from germline, CDR1 is SEHNR and CDR2 is FQNEAQ (reference sequence). The CDR3 is made up of 16 amino acids. The CDR3 DNA sequence: TGTGCCAGCAGCTTTAAAGGACAGGGTAATAACTATGGCTACACCTTC. Its protein product is CASSFKGQGNNYGYTF.

The CDR3, as DNA: TGCGCCAGCAGCTTGGAGGGCACAAGGGGCAATGAGCAGTTCTTC. Encoded protein: CASSLEGTRGNEQFF. The V and J genes are TRBV5-1 and TRBJ2-1; D is perhaps TRBD1 (5 bases). Germline V gene sequence: CDR1 SGHRS, CDR2 YFSETQ. The CDR3 sequence is 15 residues long. Trimming shortened V by 0 bases and J by 6 bases, and 13 bases separated the two germline ends.

The chain has TRBV4-3 and TRBJ1-2; TRBD1 is a possible D gene (6 bases). Germline loops: CDR1 LGHNA, CDR2 YSLEER. Trimming took off 1 base at V and 4 bases at J, with 13 bases between the two ends. CDR3 length equals 15 residues. This CDR3 reads CASSQAPGHGYGYTF. Written as DNA, the CDR3 is TGCGCCAGCAGCCAAGCTCCGGGACACGGCTATGGCTACACCTTC.

This clone was observed a single time. The chain recombines TRBV7-2 with TRBJ2-7; 10 bases map to TRBD2. After removal of 4 bases from V and 5 bases from J, the junction contained 8 bases not matched to a gene. The CDR3 covers 15 residues. Germline CDR1 is SGHTA and CDR2 is FQGNSA. The CDR3 DNA is TGTGCCAGCAGCTCCATCGGACTAGCGGATCACGAGCAGTACTTC. Translating gives CASSSIGLADHEQYF.